These 16 T cell receptor beta chains came from one sample sequenced in a study of T-cell memory formation after mild COVID-19. TCRdb recomputed calls from the 5' RACE reads with MiXCR, one row per CDR3 protein. The sample includes about 450,000 distinct CDR3 sequences, 20% to 30% of them seen just once. The material sequenced was PBMCs or a T cell subset sorted from them (not recorded which). The receptor set was obtained from an adult woman who had mild COVID-19 (a few samples of this study predate the infection). Cell type and time point are not known.

This clonotype was counted a few times. The chain recombines TRBV12-3 or TRBV12-4 with TRBJ1-2; no clear D. Deletions cut 2 bases from V and 0 bases from J, with 7 bases between. CDR3 size: 14 residues. Here the CDR3 reads CASSLRSSNYGYTF. CDR3 in DNA: TGTGCCAGCAGTTTACGGTCTTCTAACTATGGCTACACCTTC.

This clonotype was observed a handful of times. The chain employs TRBV5-5 and TRBJ2-5; no firm D call. The ends were cut back, 1 base at V and 4 bases at J, with 14 bases in the middle. There are 15 residues in the CDR3. Germline CDR1 is SGHKS and CDR2 is YYEKEE (reference sequence). The chain's CDR3 is CASSLIVERLETQYF. As DNA, the CDR3 is TGTGCCAGCAGCTTGATTGTCGAGCGATTAGAGACCCAGTACTTC.

The chain employs TRBV5-5 and TRBJ2-5, with D uncertain. The CDR3 totals 14 residues. Germline values: CDR1 SGHKS, CDR2 YYEKEE (reference sequence). Deletions cut 0 bases from V and 9 bases from J, with 15 bases between. CDR3 DNA sequence: TGTGCCAGCAGCTTGGGCCTCACCCCTAAAGCCCAGTACTTC. Translation gives CASSLGLTPKAQYF.

The rearrangement uses TRBV9 and TRBJ1-2; 11 bases are a match to TRBD1. Germline values: CDR1 SGDLS, CDR2 YYNGEE. J gave up 4 bases and V 3 bases, and 11 bases lay outside the gene matches. CDR3 size: 17 residues. For the CDR3, the DNA is TGTGCCAGCAGCGACGAAAAGGCGGACAGGGGGCTCTATGGCTACACCTTC. Its translation is CASSDEKADRGLYGYTF.

J is TRBJ2-7 and V is TRBV7-9; tentative D call: TRBD2 (5 bases). CDR3 length: 13 residues. Germline-derived CDR1 and CDR2 are SEHNR and FQNEAQ (reference sequence). With 4 bases removed from V and 6 bases from J, the gap between germline ends came to 13 bases. The CDR3 is CASSSRWTVEQYF. Written as DNA, the CDR3 is TGTGCCAGCAGCTCCCGTTGGACTGTCGAGCAGTACTTC.

This chain links TRBV5-1 with TRBJ2-7; 7 bases line up with TRBD1. The CDR3 has 15 amino acids. Losses at the gene ends were 5 bases for V and 2 bases for J; bases not matched to a gene: 10. Per germline, CDR1 SGHRS and CDR2 YFSETQ. CDR3 in amino acids: CASRAFWDSAYEQYF. CDR3 DNA sequence: TGCGCCAGCAGAGCTTTTTGGGACAGTGCCTACGAGCAGTACTTC.

This clonotype was counted between two and nine times. CDR3 sequence: CASSPRQGGGYTF. In nucleotides, the CDR3 is TGTGCCAGCAGTCCCCGTCAGGGGGGCGGCTACACCTTC. This chain joins TRBV12-3 or TRBV12-4 and TRBJ1-2; 7 bases fit TRBD1. The CDR3 extends over 13 amino acids. With 5 bases clipped from V and 8 bases from J, the junction kept 8 bases outside the gene matches.

This clonotype was observed a few times. This chain uses TRBV25-1 with TRBJ2-2; 7 nucleotides agree with TRBD1. With 3 bases clipped from V and 4 bases from J, the junction kept 5 bases outside the gene matches. Per germline, CDR1 MGHDK and CDR2 SYGVNS. This CDR3 comprises 15 residues. DNA of the CDR3: TGTGCCAGCAGTGACTGGACAGGTCCCACCGGGGAGCTGTTTTTT. It codes for CASSDWTGPTGELFF.

The chain couples TRBV7-2 to TRBJ2-5, with 9 nucleotides matching TRBD2. With 1 base clipped from V and 1 base from J, the junction kept 16 bases outside the gene matches. Germline V gene sequence: CDR1 SGHTA, CDR2 FQGNSA. The CDR3 runs 20 residues. CDR3 sequence reads: CASSLGLAGPNPLPQETQYF. Here the CDR3 DNA reads TGTGCCAGCAGCTTAGGCCTAGCGGGACCGAATCCATTACCCCAAGAGACCCAGTACTTC.

The rearrangement uses TRBV6-2 or TRBV6-3 and TRBJ2-7; 13 bases are a match to TRBD2. The V and J ends lost 6 bases and 1 base, in that order; junction bases with no gene match: 3. The germline V gene encodes CDR1 MNHEY and CDR2 SVGEGT. The CDR3 sequence is 15 residues long. DNA of the CDR3: TGTGCCAGCAGGGGGGGACTAGCGGGATCCTACGAGCAGTACTTC. Amino acids: CASRGGLAGSYEQYF.

This clonotype was picked up many times. The rearrangement joins TRBV5-1 to TRBJ1-5; D ambiguous. The germline V gene has CDR1 SGHRS and CDR2 YFSETQ. V was pared by 4 bases and J by 2 bases, with 10 bases between. This CDR3 comprises 14 residues. CDR3 region: CASSGGLGNQPQHF. The CDR3 DNA follows: TGCGCCAGCAGCGGCGGACTGGGCAATCAGCCCCAGCATTTT. The entire variable domain, with the rest obtained from reference TRBV5-1 and TRBJ1-5, is as follows: KAGVTQTPRYLIKTRGQQVTLSCSPISGHRSVSWYQQTPGQGLQFLFEYFSETQRNKGNFPGRFSGRQFSNSRSEMNVSTLELGDSALYLCASSGGLGNQPQHFGDGTRLSIL.

The chain joins TRBV11-2 to TRBJ1-1; D unclear. The length of the CDR3 is 13 residues. Trimming stripped 5 bases from V and 1 base from J, with 8 bases between. The germline V gene has CDR1 SGHAT and CDR2 FQNNGV. CDR3 nucleotide sequence: TGTGCCAGCAGCCATACTTCGAACACTGAAGCTTTCTTT. Residues: CASSHTSNTEAFF.

Concerning this clonotype: A single base separates this from a much larger clone, so it may be a read error. The rearrangement uses TRBV6-2 or TRBV6-3 and TRBJ1-1, with 7 bases identical to TRBD1. CDR1 and CDR2 from the germline V gene are MNHEY and SVGEGT. V shed 7 bases, J shed 1 base, and the junction held 3 bases outside the gene matches. This CDR3 spans 13 amino acids. The CDR3 nucleotides are TGTGCCAGCACCCGGACAGGGAACACTGAAGCTTTCTTT. Residues: CASTRTGNTEAFF.

This clonotype appeared a few times. The chain employs TRBV20-1 and TRBJ1-1; D is unresolved. The germline gives CDR1 DFQATT, CDR2 SNEGSKA (reference sequence). Trimming took off 6 bases at V and 2 bases at J, with 10 bases between the two ends. The CDR3 extends over 12 amino acids. CDR3 protein: CSASRQNTEAFF. CDR3 bases: TGCAGTGCCAGTCGCCAAAACACTGAAGCTTTCTTT.

The J gene is TRBJ2-3, the V gene TRBV24-1; 7 bases fit TRBD2. V was pared by 1 base and J by 6 bases, with 18 bases of the junction left unmatched. In germline, CDR1 is KGHDR, CDR2 SFDVKD. The CDR3 contains 19 residues. As DNA, the CDR3 is TGTGCCACCAGTGATTTTGGCCAGCGGGGACGGGGGGAGGCGGATACGCAGTATTTT. This translates into CATSDFGQRGRGEADTQYF.

The genes are TRBV6-4 and TRBJ2-1; unclear D gene. Trimming stripped 4 bases from V and 4 bases from J, with 5 bases between. The CDR3 runs 12 residues. The germline gives CDR1 MRHNA, CDR2 SNTAGT. CDR3 DNA: TGTGCCAGCAGTGCTGATTACAATGAGCAGTTCTTC. It yields the protein CASSADYNEQFF.